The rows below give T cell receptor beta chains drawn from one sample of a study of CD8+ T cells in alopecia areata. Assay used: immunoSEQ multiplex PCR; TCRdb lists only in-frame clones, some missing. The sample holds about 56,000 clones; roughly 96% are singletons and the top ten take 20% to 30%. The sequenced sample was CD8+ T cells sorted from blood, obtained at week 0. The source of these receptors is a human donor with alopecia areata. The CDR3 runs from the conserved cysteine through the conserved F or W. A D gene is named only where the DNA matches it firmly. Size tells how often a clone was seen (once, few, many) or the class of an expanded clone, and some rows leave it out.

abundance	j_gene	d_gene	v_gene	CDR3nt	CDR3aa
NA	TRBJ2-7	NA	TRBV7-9	TGTGCCAGCAGCTTAGCCAACGAGCAGTACTTC	CASSLANEQYF
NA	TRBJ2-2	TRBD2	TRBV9	TGTGCCAGCAGCGTCCAGCGGGGGGGCCCAAACACCGGGGAGCTGTTTTTT	CASSVQRGGPNTGELFF
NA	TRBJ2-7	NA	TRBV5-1	TGCGCCAGCAGCTGGGGCCGGGACACCCCCTCCTACGAGCAGTACTTC	CASSWGRDTPSYEQYF
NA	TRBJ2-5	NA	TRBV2	TGTGCCAGCAGCTCGCCCCGACTGCAAGAGACCCAGTACTTC	CASSSPRLQETQYF
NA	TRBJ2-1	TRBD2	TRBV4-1	TGCGCCAGCAGCCAGGTCAGCGGGGAGGTCAATGAGCAGTTCTTC	CASSQVSGEVNEQFF
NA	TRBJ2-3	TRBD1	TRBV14	TGTGCCAGCAGCCAAGACGCAGGGGGTACAGATACGCAGTATTTT	CASSQDAGGTDTQYF
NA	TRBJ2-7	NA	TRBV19	TGTGCCAGTAGTGCGGGGGCCGCCTACGAGCAGTACTTC	CASSAGAAYEQYF
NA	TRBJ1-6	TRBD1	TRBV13	TGTGCCAGCAGCTTAGGAGGGACAGGGATCCGGGATTCACCCCTCCACTTT	CASSLGGTGIRDSPLHF
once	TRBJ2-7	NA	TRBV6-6	TGTGCCAGCAGTCTAGCAGGAGGGCTCTACGAGCAGTACTTC	CASSLAGGLYEQYF
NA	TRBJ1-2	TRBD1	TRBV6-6	TGTGCCAGCAGTTACTCCGGGACAGGGAACTATGGCTACACCTTC	CASSYSGTGNYGYTF
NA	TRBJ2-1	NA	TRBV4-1	TGCGCCAGCAGCCAAGCCGGACAGTTCTCCTACAATGAGCAGTTCTTC	CASSQAGQFSYNEQFF
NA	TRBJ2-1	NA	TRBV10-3	TGTGCCATCAGTGAGGCCGACAATGAGCAGTTCTTC	CAISEADNEQFF
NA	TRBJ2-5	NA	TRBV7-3	TGTGCCAGCAGCTCCGGGATAGCACCTCAAGAGACCCAGTACTTC	CASSSGIAPQETQYF
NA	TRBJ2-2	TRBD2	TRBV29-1	TGCAGCGCTAGGGCCCCCTTGGGTGCTAGCGGGGGATCGAACACCGGGGAGCTGTTTTTT	CSARAPLGASGGSNTGELFF
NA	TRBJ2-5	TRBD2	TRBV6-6	TGTGCCAGCAGTTACTCGAGCGGGGGCGTCTTGGAGACCCAGTACTTC	CASSYSSGGVLETQYF
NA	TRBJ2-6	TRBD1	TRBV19	TGTGCCAGTAGTCCACAGGGGTCTGGGGCCAACGTCCTGACTTTC	CASSPQGSGANVLTF
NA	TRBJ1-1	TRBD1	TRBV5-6	TGTGCCAGCAGCTCCGGGACAGGGCTGGTGTATGCTTTCTTT	CASSSGTGLVYAFF
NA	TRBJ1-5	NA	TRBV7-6	TGTGCCAGCAGCCCCAGGGAGGGAATTCGGCCCCAGCATTTT	CASSPREGIRPQHF
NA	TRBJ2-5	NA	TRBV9	TGTGCCAGCAGCCTTGAAGCGGCCGCACAAGAGACCCAGTACTTC	CASSLEAAAQETQYF
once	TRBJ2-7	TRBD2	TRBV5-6	TGTGCCAGCAGCTTGGGCGGGAGTACCTACGAGCAGTACTTC	CASSLGGSTYEQYF
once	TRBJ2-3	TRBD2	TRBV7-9	TGTGCCAGCAGCTCAGGACTAGCGGGGGAGGATACGCAGTATTTT	CASSSGLAGEDTQYF
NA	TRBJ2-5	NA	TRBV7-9	TGTGCCAGCAGCTTAGTTCGGGGTGTCCAAGAGACCCAGTACTTC	CASSLVRGVQETQYF
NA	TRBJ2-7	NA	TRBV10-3	TGTGCCATCAGTGACGGCAGGAGCTCCTACGAGCAGTACTTC	CAISDGRSSYEQYF
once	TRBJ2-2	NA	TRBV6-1	TGTGCCAGCAGTGAAGCGGAGGGGGGCACCGGGGAGCTGTTTTTT	CASSEAEGGTGELFF
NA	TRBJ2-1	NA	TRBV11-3	TGTGCCAGCAGCTCCTACCAGGTATCGTACAATGAGCAGTTCTTC	CASSSYQVSYNEQFF
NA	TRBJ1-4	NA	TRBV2	TGTGCCAGCAGTGGGGCGTTGGACGCAACTAATGAAAAACTGTTTTTT	CASSGALDATNEKLFF
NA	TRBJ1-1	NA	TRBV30	TGTGCCTGGGGAGGTGCCACTGAAGCTTTCTTT	CAWGGATEAFF
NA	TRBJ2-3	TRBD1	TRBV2	TGTGCCAGCAGTGAGCGGGACAGGGTGACAGATACGCAGTATTTT	CASSERDRVTDTQYF
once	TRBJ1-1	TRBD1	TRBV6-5	TGTGCCAGCAGTAGGGACAGAATGAACACTGAAGCTTTCTTT	CASSRDRMNTEAFF
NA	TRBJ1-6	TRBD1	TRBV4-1	TGCGCCAGCAGCCAAATCCAGGGGGGGGGTTCACCCCTCCACTTT	CASSQIQGGGSPLHF
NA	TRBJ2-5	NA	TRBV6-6	TGTGCCAGCGCTCACAGGGTCTCACAAGAGACCCAGTACTTC	CASAHRVSQETQYF
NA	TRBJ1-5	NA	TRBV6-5	TGTGCCAGCGCCGTTAGTATGAGTCAGCCCCAGCATTTT	CASAVSMSQPQHF
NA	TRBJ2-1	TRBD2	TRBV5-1	TGCGCCAGCAGCCGAGCGGGGGGACTAGCGAACAATGAGCAGTTCTTC	CASSRAGGLANNEQFF
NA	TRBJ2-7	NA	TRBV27	TGTGCCAGCAGTGTTACAGGCTCCTACGAGCAGTACTTC	CASSVTGSYEQYF
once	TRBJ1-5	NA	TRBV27	TGTGCCAGCGCGGCGTTTGGGGGGAATCAGCCCCAGCATTTT	CASAAFGGNQPQHF
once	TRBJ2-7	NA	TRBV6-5	TGTGCCAGCAGTGTGGGGTCCGCCTACGAGCAGTACTTC	CASSVGSAYEQYF
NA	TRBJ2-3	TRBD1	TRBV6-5	TGTGCCAGCGGACAGGGGTTTGCAGATACGCAGTATTTT	CASGQGFADTQYF
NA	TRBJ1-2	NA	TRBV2	TGTGCCAGCAGTGGGATGGGAAACCAGCGTGGCTACACCTTC	CASSGMGNQRGYTF
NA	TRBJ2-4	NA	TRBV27	TGTGCCAGCAGTTCGCCTTTAGCCAAAAACATTCAGTACTTC	CASSSPLAKNIQYF
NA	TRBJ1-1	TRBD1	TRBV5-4	TGTGCCAGCAGCAGGGTGGGTCAGGGGGAAGGAAACACTGAAGCTTTCTTT	CASSRVGQGEGNTEAFF
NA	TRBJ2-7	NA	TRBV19	TGTGCCAGTAGTATAGATCTGGGACCTAGATACGAGCAGTACTTC	CASSIDLGPRYEQYF
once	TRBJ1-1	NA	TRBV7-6	TGTGCCAGCAGCCTCCCGGGGTCCACTGAAGCTTTCTTT	CASSLPGSTEAFF
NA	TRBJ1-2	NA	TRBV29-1	TGCAGCGCAGGGACTACCTCCGGCTACACCTTC	CSAGTTSGYTF
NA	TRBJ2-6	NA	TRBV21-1	TGTGCCAGCAGCGACCAGTCAGCGAAATCGAGCTCTGGGGCCAACGTCCTGACTTTC	CASSDQSAKSSSGANVLTF
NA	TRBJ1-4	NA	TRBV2	TGTGCCAGCAGTGACGGGATAACTAATGAAAAACTGTTTTTT	CASSDGITNEKLFF
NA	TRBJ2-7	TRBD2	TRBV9	TGTGCCAGCAGCGCTGGGTCCGGAGCGGGGTCCTCCTACGAGCAGTACTTC	CASSAGSGAGSSYEQYF
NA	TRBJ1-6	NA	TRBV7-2	TGTGCCAGCAGCCCTACCTCCGGCAGCTATAATTCACCCCTCCACTTT	CASSPTSGSYNSPLHF
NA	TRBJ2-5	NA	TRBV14	TGTGCCAGCAGCCGGAGGGGTCTTATGGGCGGAGAGACCCAGTACTTC	CASSRRGLMGGETQYF